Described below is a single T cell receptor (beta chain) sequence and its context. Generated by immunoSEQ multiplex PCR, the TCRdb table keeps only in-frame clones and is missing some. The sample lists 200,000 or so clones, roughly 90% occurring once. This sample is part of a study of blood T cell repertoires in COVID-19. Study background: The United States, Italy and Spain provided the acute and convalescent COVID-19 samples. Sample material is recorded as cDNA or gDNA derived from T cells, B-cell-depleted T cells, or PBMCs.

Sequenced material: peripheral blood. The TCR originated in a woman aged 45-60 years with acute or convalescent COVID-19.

CDR3 in DNA: TGTGCCACGAGAGGGGGACTAGCGGGAGTGGCAGATACGCAGTATTTT. Translating it yields CATRGGLAGVADTQYF. V usage is TRBV15 and J usage is TRBJ2-3; 14 nucleotides match TRBD2. The germline CDR1 and CDR2 sequences are LNHNV and YYDKDF (reference sequence). The junction had 9 bases not matched to a gene; V was cut back by 9 bases and J by 4 bases. The CDR3 spans 16 residues.